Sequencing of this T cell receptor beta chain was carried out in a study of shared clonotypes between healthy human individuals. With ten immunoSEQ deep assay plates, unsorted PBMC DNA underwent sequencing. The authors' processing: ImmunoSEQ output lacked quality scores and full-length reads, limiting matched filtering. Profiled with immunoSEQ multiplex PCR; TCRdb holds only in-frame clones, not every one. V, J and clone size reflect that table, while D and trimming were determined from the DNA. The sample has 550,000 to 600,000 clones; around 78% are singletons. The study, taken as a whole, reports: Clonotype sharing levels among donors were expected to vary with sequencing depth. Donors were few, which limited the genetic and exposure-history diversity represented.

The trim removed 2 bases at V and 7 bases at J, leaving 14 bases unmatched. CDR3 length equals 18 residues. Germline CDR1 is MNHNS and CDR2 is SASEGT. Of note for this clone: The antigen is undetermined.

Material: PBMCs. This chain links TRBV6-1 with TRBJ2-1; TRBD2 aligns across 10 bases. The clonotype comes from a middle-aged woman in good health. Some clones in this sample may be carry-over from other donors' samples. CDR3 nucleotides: TGTGCCAGCAGTGAATCGGTTCTACTAGCGGGAATGGGAAATGAGCAGTTCTTC. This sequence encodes CASSESVLLAGMGNEQFF.